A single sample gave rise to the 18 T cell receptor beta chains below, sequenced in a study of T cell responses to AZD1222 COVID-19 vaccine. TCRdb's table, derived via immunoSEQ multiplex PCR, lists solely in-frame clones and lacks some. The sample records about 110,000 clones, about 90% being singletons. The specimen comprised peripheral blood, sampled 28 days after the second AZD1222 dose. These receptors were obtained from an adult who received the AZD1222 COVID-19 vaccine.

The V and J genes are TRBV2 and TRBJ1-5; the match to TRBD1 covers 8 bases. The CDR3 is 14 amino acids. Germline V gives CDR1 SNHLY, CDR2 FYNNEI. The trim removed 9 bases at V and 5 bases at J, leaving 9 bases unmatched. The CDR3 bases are TGTGCCAGTTCACACGGACAGGGCGATCAGCCCCAGCATTTT. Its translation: CASSHGQGDQPQHF.

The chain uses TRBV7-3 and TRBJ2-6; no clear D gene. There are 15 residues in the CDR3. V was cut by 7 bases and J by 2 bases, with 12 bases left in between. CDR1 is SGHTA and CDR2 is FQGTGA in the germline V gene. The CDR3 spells CASTPRRAGANVLTF. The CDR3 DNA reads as TGTGCCAGCACCCCCCGGCGAGCTGGGGCCAACGTCCTGACTTTC. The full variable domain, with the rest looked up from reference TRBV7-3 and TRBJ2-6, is GAGVSQTPSNKVTEKGKYVELRCDPISGHTALYWYRQSLGQGPEFLIYFQGTGAADDSGLPNDRFFAVRPEGSVSTLKIQRTERGDSAVYLCASTPRRAGANVLTFGAGSRLTVL.

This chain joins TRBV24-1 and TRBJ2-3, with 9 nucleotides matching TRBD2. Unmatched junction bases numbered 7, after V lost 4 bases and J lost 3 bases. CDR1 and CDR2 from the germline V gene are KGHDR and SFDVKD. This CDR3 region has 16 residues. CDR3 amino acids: CATSEFQRGVTDTQYF. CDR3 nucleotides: TGTGCCACCAGTGAGTTTCAGCGGGGGGTTACAGATACGCAGTATTTT.

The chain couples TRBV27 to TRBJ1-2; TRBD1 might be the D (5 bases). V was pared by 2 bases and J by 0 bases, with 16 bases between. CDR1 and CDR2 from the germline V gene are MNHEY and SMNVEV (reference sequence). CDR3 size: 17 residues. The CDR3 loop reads CASSLTEWDGANYGYTF. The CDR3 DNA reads TGTGCCAGCAGTTTAACCGAATGGGACGGAGCTAACTATGGCTACACCTTC.

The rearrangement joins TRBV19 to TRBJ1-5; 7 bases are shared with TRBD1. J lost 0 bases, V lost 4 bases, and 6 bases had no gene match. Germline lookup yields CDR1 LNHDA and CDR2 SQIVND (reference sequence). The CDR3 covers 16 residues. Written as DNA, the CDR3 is TGTGCCAGTAGTACCAGGGACAGCAATAGCAATCAGCCCCAGCATTTT. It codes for CASSTRDSNSNQPQHF.

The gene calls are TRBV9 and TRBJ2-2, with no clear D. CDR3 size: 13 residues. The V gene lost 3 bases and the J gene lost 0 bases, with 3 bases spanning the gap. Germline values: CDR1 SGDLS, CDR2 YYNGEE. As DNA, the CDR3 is TGTGCCAGCAGCGAGCCGAACACCGGGGAGCTGTTTTTT. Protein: CASSEPNTGELFF.

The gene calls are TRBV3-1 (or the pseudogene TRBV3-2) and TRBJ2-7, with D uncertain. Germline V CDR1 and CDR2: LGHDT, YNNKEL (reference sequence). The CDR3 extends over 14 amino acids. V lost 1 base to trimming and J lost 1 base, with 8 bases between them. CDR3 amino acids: CASSQVPQSYEQYF. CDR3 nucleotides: TGTGCCAGCAGCCAAGTCCCCCAGTCCTACGAGCAGTACTTC.

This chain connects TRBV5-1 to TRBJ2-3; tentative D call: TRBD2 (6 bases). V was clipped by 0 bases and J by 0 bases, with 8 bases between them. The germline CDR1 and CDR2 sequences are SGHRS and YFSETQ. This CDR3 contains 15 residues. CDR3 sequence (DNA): TGCGCCAGCAGCTTGGCCGGGACTAGCACAGATACGCAGTATTTT. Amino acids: CASSLAGTSTDTQYF.

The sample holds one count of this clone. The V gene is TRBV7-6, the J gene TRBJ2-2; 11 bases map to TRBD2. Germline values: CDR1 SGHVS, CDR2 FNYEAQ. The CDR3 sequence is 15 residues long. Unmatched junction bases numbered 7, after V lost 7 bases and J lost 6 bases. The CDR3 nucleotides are TGTGCCAGCATTAGCGGGGGGGCCTTGGCCGGGGAGCTGTTTTTT. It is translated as CASISGGALAGELFF.

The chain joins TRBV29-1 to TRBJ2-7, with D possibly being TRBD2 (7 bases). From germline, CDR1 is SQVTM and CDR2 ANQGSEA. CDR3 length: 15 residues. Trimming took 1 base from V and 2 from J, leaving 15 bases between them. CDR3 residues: CSVEVLRGGTYEQYF. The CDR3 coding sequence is TGCAGCGTTGAAGTTTTGAGGGGGGGGACCTACGAGCAGTACTTC.

Here the CDR3 DNA reads TGTGCCAGCAGCCGCGGCGTCAGCGGTAATTCACCCCTCCACTTT. Its protein is CASSRGVSGNSPLHF. J is TRBJ1-6 and V is TRBV7-6; no definite D call. The germline CDR1 and CDR2 sequences are SGHVS and FNYEAQ. There are 15 residues in the CDR3. Deletions cut 5 bases from V and 6 bases from J, with 14 bases between.

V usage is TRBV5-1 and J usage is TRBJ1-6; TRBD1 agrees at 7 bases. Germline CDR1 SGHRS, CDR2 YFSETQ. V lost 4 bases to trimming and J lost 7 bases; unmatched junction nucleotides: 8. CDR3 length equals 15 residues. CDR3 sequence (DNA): TGCGCCAGCAGCGCCGGGACAGTAAGGAATTCACCCCTCCACTTT. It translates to CASSAGTVRNSPLHF.

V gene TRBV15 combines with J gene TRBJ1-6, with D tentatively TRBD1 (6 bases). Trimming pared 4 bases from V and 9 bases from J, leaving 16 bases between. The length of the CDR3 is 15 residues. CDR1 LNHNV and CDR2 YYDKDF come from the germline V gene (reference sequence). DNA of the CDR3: TGTGCCACCAGCAATACCCGGACAGCCGGTTCACCCCTCCACTTT. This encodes CATSNTRTAGSPLHF.

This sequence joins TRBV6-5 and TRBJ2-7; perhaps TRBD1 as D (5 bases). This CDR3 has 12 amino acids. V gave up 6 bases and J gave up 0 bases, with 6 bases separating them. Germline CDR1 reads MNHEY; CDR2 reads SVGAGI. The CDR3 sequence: CASSDSSYEQYF. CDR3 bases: TGTGCCAGCAGCGACAGCTCCTACGAGCAGTACTTC.

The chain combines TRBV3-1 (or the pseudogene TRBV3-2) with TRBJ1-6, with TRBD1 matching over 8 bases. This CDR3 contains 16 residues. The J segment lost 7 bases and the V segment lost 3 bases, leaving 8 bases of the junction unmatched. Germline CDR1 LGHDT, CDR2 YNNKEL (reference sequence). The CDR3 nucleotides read TGTGCCAGCAGCCATCAGGACAGGGCGGTAAATTCACCCCTCCACTTT. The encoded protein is CASSHQDRAVNSPLHF.

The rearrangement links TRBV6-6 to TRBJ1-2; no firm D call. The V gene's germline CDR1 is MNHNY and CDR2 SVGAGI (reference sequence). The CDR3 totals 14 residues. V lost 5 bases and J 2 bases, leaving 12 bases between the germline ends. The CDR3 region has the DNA TGTGCCAGCAGTGAGGGATCTACAAACTATGGCTACACCTTC. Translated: CASSEGSTNYGYTF.

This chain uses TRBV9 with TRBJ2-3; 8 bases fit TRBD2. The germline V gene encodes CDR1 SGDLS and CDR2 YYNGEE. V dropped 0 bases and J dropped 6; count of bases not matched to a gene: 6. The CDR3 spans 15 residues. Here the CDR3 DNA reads TGTGCCAGCAGCGTAGCCGGGGGGGCATTGGATACGCAGTATTTT. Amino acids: CASSVAGGALDTQYF.

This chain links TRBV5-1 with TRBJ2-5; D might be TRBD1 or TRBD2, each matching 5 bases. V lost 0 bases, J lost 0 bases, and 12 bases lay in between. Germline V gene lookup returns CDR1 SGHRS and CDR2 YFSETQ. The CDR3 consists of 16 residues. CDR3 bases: TGCGCCAGCAGCTTGGGGGGGATGGTGTACCAAGAGACCCAGTACTTC. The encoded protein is CASSLGGMVYQETQYF. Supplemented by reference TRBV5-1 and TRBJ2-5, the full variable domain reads KAGVTQTPRYLIKTRGQQVTLSCSPISGHRSVSWYQQTPGQGLQFLFEYFSETQRNKGNFPGRFSGRQFSNSRSEMNVSTLELGDSALYLCASSLGGMVYQETQYFGPGTRLLVL.